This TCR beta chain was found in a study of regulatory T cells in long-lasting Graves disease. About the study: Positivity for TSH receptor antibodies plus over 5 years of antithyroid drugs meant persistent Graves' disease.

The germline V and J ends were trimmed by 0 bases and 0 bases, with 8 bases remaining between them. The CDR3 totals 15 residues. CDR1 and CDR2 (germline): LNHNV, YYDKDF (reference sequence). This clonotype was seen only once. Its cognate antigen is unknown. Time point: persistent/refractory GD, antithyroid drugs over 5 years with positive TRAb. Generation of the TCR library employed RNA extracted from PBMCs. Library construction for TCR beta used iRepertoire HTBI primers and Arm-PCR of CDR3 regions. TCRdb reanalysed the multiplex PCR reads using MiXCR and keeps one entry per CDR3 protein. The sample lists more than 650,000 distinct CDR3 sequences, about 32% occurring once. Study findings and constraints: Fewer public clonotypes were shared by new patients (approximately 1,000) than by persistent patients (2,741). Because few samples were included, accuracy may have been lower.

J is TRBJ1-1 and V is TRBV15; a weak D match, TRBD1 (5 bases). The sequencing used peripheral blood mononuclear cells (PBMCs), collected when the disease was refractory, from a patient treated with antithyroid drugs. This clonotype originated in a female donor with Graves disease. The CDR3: CATSRDPGVNTEAFF. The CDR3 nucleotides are TGTGCCACCAGCAGAGACCCGGGGGTGAACACTGAAGCTTTCTTT.